A selection of T cell receptor beta chains follows, all from one sample in a study of beta chain features in type 1 diabetes. Sequencing used immunoSEQ multiplex PCR; TCRdb keeps in-frame clones, though not all of them. The sample records 300,000 to 350,000 clones, less than 15% being singletons. The sample consisted of naive CD4+ T cells from blood. Source of these receptors: a woman younger than 30 with type 1 diabetes. CDR3s include the opening cysteine and the closing phenylalanine or tryptophan. The order of the fields is clone size, D gene, V gene, CDR3 length, J gene, CDR3 protein, CDR3 DNA. A D gene is named only where the DNA matches it firmly. Clone size is given for some rows only: seen once, a few or many times, or a class if the clone is expanded.

>few|TRBD1|TRBV6-6|14|TRBJ1-1
CASSWGQPNTEAFF
TGTGCCAGCAGTTGGGGACAGCCGAACACTGAAGCTTTCTTT
>NA|TRBD1|TRBV15|15|TRBJ1-2
CATSRGGTGGYGYTF
TGTGCCACCAGCAGAGGAGGGACAGGGGGTTATGGCTACACCTTC
>NA|TRBD2|TRBV9|16|TRBJ2-3
CASSRRTSGITDTQYF
TGTGCCAGCAGCCGCCGGACTAGCGGGATTACAGATACGCAGTATTTT
>NA|TRBD2|TRBV7-3|12|TRBJ2-1
CASSLGGSEQFF
TGTGCCAGCAGCTTAGGCGGGAGTGAGCAGTTCTTC
>few|NA|TRBV5-1|14|TRBJ1-1
CASSLREGRTEAFF
TGCGCCAGCAGCTTGCGGGAGGGGAGAACTGAAGCTTTCTTT
>NA|NA|TRBV5-4|15|TRBJ2-3
CASSPSGAGADTQYF
TGTGCCAGCAGCCCCTCGGGGGCGGGAGCAGATACGCAGTATTTT
>NA|NA|TRBV5-1|15|TRBJ2-5
CASSLAQQGGETQYF
TGCGCCAGCAGCTTGGCCCAACAGGGAGGGGAGACCCAGTACTTC
>few|TRBD2|TRBV19|16|TRBJ2-5
CASSIESGRIRETQYF
TGTGCCAGTAGTATAGAAAGCGGGAGGATTCGAGAGACCCAGTACTTC
>NA|NA|TRBV5-1|14|TRBJ1-5
CASSLGGRNQPQHF
TGCGCCAGCAGCTTGGGGGGGCGCAATCAGCCCCAGCATTTT
>NA|NA|TRBV11-3|11|TRBJ2-3
CASSPGDTQYF
TGTGCCAGCAGCCCAGGGGATACGCAGTATTTT
>few|TRBD1|TRBV9|18|TRBJ1-1
CASSVDLRDREVNTEAFF
TGTGCCAGCAGCGTAGATTTGCGGGACAGGGAGGTGAACACTGAAGCTTTCTTT
>NA|NA|TRBV2|14|TRBJ1-5
CASREDYSNQPQHF
TGTGCCAGCAGAGAGGATTATAGCAATCAGCCCCAGCATTTT
>NA|NA|TRBV7-2|14|TRBJ1-2
CASSLRTLNYGYTF
TGTGCCAGCAGCCTCAGGACACTTAACTATGGCTACACCTTC
>NA|NA|TRBV7-9|18|TRBJ2-7
CASSLAINPQGRRDEQYF
TGTGCCAGCAGCTTAGCGATCAACCCTCAGGGGCGTAGGGACGAGCAGTACTTC
>NA|TRBD1|TRBV2|14|TRBJ2-5
CASSGQGQGETQYF
TGTGCCAGCAGTGGACAGGGCCAGGGGGAGACCCAGTACTTC
>once|NA|TRBV10-3|15|TRBJ2-7
CAISEGRGRYYEQYF
TGTGCCATCAGTGAAGGAAGGGGGAGATACTACGAGCAGTACTTC
>NA|NA|TRBV28|16|TRBJ2-1
CASSPLGSFGIGEQFF
TGTGCCAGCAGTCCCCTAGGCAGTTTCGGAATTGGCGAGCAGTTCTTC
>NA|TRBD1|TRBV23-1|16|TRBJ2-1
CASSQSSRGPYNEQFF
TGCGCCAGCAGTCAATCAAGCAGGGGGCCTTACAATGAGCAGTTCTTC
>few|TRBD1|TRBV2|14|TRBJ2-1
CASRPQGVGNEQFF
TGTGCCAGCAGACCACAGGGGGTAGGGAATGAGCAGTTCTTC
>few|TRBD1|TRBV5-4|16|TRBJ2-5
CASSSGGDRGGETQYF
TGTGCCAGCAGCTCCGGAGGGGACAGGGGTGGAGAGACCCAGTACTTC
>few|NA|TRBV7-2|13|TRBJ1-5
CASSAQGGQPQHF
TGTGCCAGCAGCGCCCAGGGCGGCCAGCCCCAGCATTTT
>few|TRBD2|TRBV29-1|16|TRBJ2-1
CSVEDEIAGSYNEQFF
TGCAGCGTTGAAGACGAAATAGCGGGATCCTACAATGAGCAGTTCTTC
>few|NA|TRBV7-2|12|TRBJ2-3
CASTGGTYTQYF
TGTGCCAGCACCGGAGGGACTTATACGCAGTATTTT
>few|NA|TRBV7-9|14|TRBJ2-2
CASSLLSQAGELFF
TGTGCCAGCAGCTTATTGTCCCAGGCCGGGGAGCTGTTTTTT
>NA|TRBD1|TRBV7-2|16|TRBJ2-1
CASSPHRDRKPSKQFF
TGTGCCAGCAGCCCCCACCGGGACAGGAAGCCCTCGAAGCAGTTCTTC
>few|TRBD2|TRBV30|18|TRBJ2-4
CAWETAGGAFLAKNIQYF
TGTGCCTGGGAGACCGCGGGGGGCGCCTTTCTAGCCAAAAACATTCAGTACTTC
>few|NA|TRBV30|13|TRBJ1-1
CACTDGDVTEAFF
TGTGCCTGCACGGACGGGGATGTCACTGAAGCTTTCTTT